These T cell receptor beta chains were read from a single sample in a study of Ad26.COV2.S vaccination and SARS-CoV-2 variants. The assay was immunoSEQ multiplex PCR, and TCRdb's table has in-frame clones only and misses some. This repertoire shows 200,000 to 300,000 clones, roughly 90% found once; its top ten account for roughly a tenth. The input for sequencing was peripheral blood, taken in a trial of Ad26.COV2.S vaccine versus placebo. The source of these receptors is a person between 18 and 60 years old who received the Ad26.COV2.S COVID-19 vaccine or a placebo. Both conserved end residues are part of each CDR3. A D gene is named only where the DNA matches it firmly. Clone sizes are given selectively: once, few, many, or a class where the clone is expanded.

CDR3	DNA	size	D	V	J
CASSTDRDTDYEQYF	TGTGCCAGCAGCACAGATCGGGACACCGACTACGAGCAGTACTTC	.	.	TRBV28	TRBJ2-7
CATSDTTGMGLAGGSWYNEQFF	TGTGCCACCAGTGATACGACGGGGATGGGTCTAGCGGGAGGTTCTTGGTACAATGAGCAGTTCTTC	.	TRBD2	TRBV24-1	TRBJ2-1
CASSYSTTGGRGRLLPGEQFF	TGTGCCAGCAGTTACTCAACGACAGGGGGCAGGGGGCGTCTCCTCCCGGGTGAGCAGTTCTTC	once	TRBD1	TRBV6-2/TRBV6-3	TRBJ2-1
CASSIGGRSVEMNTEAFF	TGTGCCAGTAGTATTGGCGGCCGGTCGGTCGAGATGAACACTGAAGCTTTCTTT	.	.	TRBV19	TRBJ1-1
CASSYVGTDTQYF	TGTGCCAGCAGTTACGTGGGCACAGATACGCAGTATTTT	.	.	TRBV6-2/TRBV6-3	TRBJ2-3
CASSSYGLGLAGHYEQYF	TGTGCCAGCAGCTCCTACGGGTTGGGACTAGCGGGCCACTACGAGCAGTACTTC	.	TRBD2	TRBV7-3	TRBJ2-7
CASSSYGYTF	TGTGCCAGCAGTTCCTATGGCTACACCTTC	.	.	TRBV2	TRBJ1-2
CASSPTGRGANYGYTF	TGTGCCAGCTCACCTACGGGGCGGGGAGCTAACTATGGCTACACCTTC	.	.	TRBV18	TRBJ1-2
CAWRNLLAGGFYEQYF	TGTGCCTGGAGGAACTTACTAGCGGGAGGCTTCTACGAGCAGTACTTC	.	TRBD2	TRBV30	TRBJ2-7
CASSYRATHGDTQYF	TGTGCCAGCAGTTACAGGGCTACCCACGGGGATACGCAGTATTTT	.	.	TRBV6-5	TRBJ2-3
CASSLAGGNEQFF	TGTGCCAGCAGTTTAGCAGGGGGTAATGAGCAGTTCTTC	.	TRBD1	TRBV6-2/TRBV6-3	TRBJ2-1
CAISESGGLAEKLFF	TGTGCCATCAGTGAGTCTGGGGGCCTTGCCGAAAAACTGTTTTTT	.	.	TRBV10-3	TRBJ1-4
CASSRTGTAAAYEQYF	TGTGCCAGCTCACGCACAGGGACAGCCGCCGCCTACGAGCAGTACTTC	.	TRBD1	TRBV18	TRBJ2-7
CASSSLRASSPYEQYF	TGTGCCAGCAGCTCCCTTAGGGCCTCGTCCCCCTACGAGCAGTACTTC	.	.	TRBV7-9	TRBJ2-7
CASRASGVNYIQYF	TGTGCCAGCAGGGCCAGCGGGGTTAATTACATTCAGTACTTC	.	TRBD2	TRBV7-2	TRBJ2-4
CASSVEGGRAQYF	TGTGCCAGCAGCGTAGAAGGAGGGAGGGCGCAGTATTTT	many	TRBD2	TRBV9	TRBJ2-3
CASSLRLAGGSYEQYF	TGTGCCAGCAGCTTAAGACTAGCGGGGGGATCCTACGAGCAGTACTTC	.	TRBD2	TRBV7-2	TRBJ2-7
CASSPPKGNSPLHF	TGTGCCAGCAGTCCGCCCAAGGGTAATTCACCCCTCCACTTT	.	.	TRBV28	TRBJ1-6
CASSLGLANSPLHF	TGCGCCAGCAGCTTGGGGTTGGCGAATTCACCCCTCCACTTT	few	.	TRBV5-1	TRBJ1-6
CASSEDRPKDTQYF	TGTGCCAGCAGTGAAGATCGGCCCAAAGATACGCAGTATTTT	.	.	TRBV2	TRBJ2-3
CAISGDRENTEAFF	TGTGCCATCAGTGGGGACAGGGAGAACACTGAAGCTTTCTTT	.	TRBD1	TRBV10-3	TRBJ1-1
CASSYESGANVLTF	TGTGCCAGCAGTTACGAGTCTGGGGCCAACGTCCTGACTTTC	.	.	TRBV28	TRBJ2-6
CASLSLWHEQFF	TGTGCCAGCCTTAGCCTATGGCATGAGCAGTTCTTC	.	.	TRBV27	TRBJ2-1
CASSGRLAGYAGELFF	TGTGCCAGCAGCGGTCGTTTGGCGGGATACGCCGGGGAGCTGTTTTTT	.	.	TRBV7-8	TRBJ2-2
CASSPRAFAGENIQYF	TGTGCCAGCTCACCACGGGCCTTCGCAGGGGAAAACATTCAGTACTTC	.	.	TRBV18	TRBJ2-4
CASSLGGLQGAQLF	TGTGCCAGCAGCTTGGGGGGACTACAGGGGGCACAGCTCTTC	.	TRBD1	TRBV5-4	TRBJ2-1
CASSLDSPGNEQFF	TGTGCCAGCAGCCTGGACTCACCAGGGAATGAGCAGTTCTTC	.	.	TRBV5-6	TRBJ2-1
CASSSLSPYEQYF	TGTGCCAGCAGTTCCCTTTCGCCCTACGAGCAGTACTTC	.	.	TRBV28	TRBJ2-7
CASSHRLAHIQYF	TGTGCCAGCAGCCACAGACTAGCGCACATTCAGTACTTC	.	TRBD2	TRBV7-9	TRBJ2-4
CASSYSSGGHQPQHF	TGTGCCAGCAGTTACTCGTCCGGGGGCCATCAGCCCCAGCATTTT	.	.	TRBV6-2/TRBV6-3	TRBJ1-5
CASSENRGGYTEAFF	TGTGCCAGCAGTGAAAACAGGGGAGGATACACTGAAGCTTTCTTT	.	TRBD1	TRBV6-1	TRBJ1-1
CASSFRQSSSYNSPLHF	TGTGCCAGCAGCTTCCGACAGTCGAGCTCCTATAATTCACCCCTCCACTTT	once	.	TRBV9	TRBJ1-6
CASSQPVGAVQPQHF	TGTGCCAGCAGCCAACCCGTGGGGGCTGTTCAGCCCCAGCATTTT	.	.	TRBV4-2	TRBJ1-5
CASGEGSYEQYF	TGTGCCAGCGGGGAGGGCTCCTACGAGCAGTACTTC	.	TRBD2	TRBV11-2	TRBJ2-7
CASSEGWTGATGELFF	TGTGCCAGCAGCGAGGGGTGGACAGGGGCCACCGGGGAGCTGTTTTTT	few	TRBD1	TRBV2	TRBJ2-2
CASSGSGQGAYEQYF	TGCGCCAGCAGCGGCTCGGGACAGGGGGCCTACGAGCAGTACTTC	.	TRBD1	TRBV5-1	TRBJ2-7
CASSWGGIQNTEAFF	TGTGCCAGCAGTTGGGGGGGGATCCAGAACACTGAAGCTTTCTTT	.	.	TRBV6-5	TRBJ1-1
CASSEATDHQPQHF	TGTGCCAGCAGTGAAGCAACAGATCATCAGCCCCAGCATTTT	.	.	TRBV2	TRBJ1-5
CASRTPGGRLGGYTF	TGTGCCAGCAGGACCCCGGGGGGGAGGCTCGGTGGCTACACCTTC	.	.	TRBV28	TRBJ1-2
CASSLVVSGTGYTF	TGTGCCAGCAGTTTGGTCGTATCGGGGACTGGCTACACCTTC	few	.	TRBV28	TRBJ1-2
CATSDLSGPSGELFF	TGTGCCACCAGTGATTTAAGCGGGCCTTCCGGGGAGCTGTTTTTT	.	.	TRBV24-1	TRBJ2-2
CASSLGGAGEQFF	TGTGCCAGCAGCTTAGGAGGCGCGGGTGAGCAGTTCTTC	.	.	TRBV7-9	TRBJ2-1
CASKDGGAYNEQFF	TGTGCCAGCAAAGATGGGGGGGCTTACAATGAGCAGTTCTTC	.	.	TRBV2	TRBJ2-1
CASSPRQAFPYGYTF	TGTGCCAGCAGCCCCCGACAGGCGTTCCCCTATGGCTACACCTTC	.	.	TRBV11-2	TRBJ1-2
CATERTDRPYEQYF	TGTGCCACTGAAAGGACGGACAGGCCCTACGAGCAGTACTTC	.	TRBD1	TRBV7-2	TRBJ2-7